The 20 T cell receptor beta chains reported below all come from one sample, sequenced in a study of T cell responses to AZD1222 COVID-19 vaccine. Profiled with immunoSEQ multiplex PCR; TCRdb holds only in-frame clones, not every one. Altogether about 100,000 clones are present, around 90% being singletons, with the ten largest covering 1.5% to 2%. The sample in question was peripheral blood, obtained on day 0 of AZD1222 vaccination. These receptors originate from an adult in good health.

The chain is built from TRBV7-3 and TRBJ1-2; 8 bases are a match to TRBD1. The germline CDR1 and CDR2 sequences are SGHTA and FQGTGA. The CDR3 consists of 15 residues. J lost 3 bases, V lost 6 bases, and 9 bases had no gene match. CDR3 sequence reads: CASSPGGVLDYGYTF. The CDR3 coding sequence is TGTGCCAGCAGTCCAGGGGGCGTCCTGGACTATGGCTACACCTTC.

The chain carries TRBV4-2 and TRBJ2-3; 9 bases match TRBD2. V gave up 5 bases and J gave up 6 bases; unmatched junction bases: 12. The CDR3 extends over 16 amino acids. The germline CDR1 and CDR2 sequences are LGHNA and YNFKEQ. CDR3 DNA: TGTGCCAGCAGCGAAAGGCGGGAGGGCCTTTTCGATACGCAGTATTTT. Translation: CASSERREGLFDTQYF.

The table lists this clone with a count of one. The DNA of the CDR3 is TGCGCCAGCAGCTTGCGTACAGGGAACGAGCAGTACTTC. It codes for CASSLRTGNEQYF. The gene calls are TRBV5-1 and TRBJ2-7; D may be TRBD1 (6 bases). V lost 1 base and J 5 bases, leaving 10 bases between the germline ends. Germline CDR1 and CDR2: SGHRS and YFSETQ. This CDR3 contains 13 residues.

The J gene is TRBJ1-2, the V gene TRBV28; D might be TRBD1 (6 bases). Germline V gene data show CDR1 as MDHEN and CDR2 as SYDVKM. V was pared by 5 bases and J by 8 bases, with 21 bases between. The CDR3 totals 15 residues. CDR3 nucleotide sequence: TGTGCCAGCAGTCCGCTCAGAGGGACATCCGGGGGCTACACCTTC. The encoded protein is CASSPLRGTSGGYTF.

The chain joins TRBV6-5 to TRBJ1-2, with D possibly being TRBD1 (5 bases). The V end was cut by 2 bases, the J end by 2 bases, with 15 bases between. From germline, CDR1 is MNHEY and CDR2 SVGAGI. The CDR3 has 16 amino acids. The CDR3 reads CASSYGLGTANYGYTF. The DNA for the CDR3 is TGTGCCAGCAGTTACGGTCTAGGGACGGCGAACTATGGCTACACCTTC.

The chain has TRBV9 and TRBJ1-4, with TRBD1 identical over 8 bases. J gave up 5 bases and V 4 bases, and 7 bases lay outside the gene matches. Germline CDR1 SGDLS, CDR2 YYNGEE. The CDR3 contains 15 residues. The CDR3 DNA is TGTGCCAGCAGCTCCCGGACAGGGCGGAATGAAAAACTGTTTTTT. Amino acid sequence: CASSSRTGRNEKLFF.

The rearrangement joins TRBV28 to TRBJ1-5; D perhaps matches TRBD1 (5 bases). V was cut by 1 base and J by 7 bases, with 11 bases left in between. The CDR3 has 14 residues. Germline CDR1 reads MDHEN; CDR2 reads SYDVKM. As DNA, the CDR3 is TGTGCCAGCAGTTTATTATTGGGGGGACAGCCCCAGCATTTT. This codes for CASSLLLGGQPQHF.

The CDR3 region is CASSYQGLAGGETQYF. CDR3 DNA sequence: TGTGCCAGCAGTTACCAGGGACTAGCGGGAGGGGAGACCCAGTACTTC. The chain combines TRBV6-5 with TRBJ2-5, with 16 bases identical to TRBD2. The V gene's germline CDR1 is MNHEY and CDR2 SVGAGI. Trimming took 2 bases from V and 5 from J; bases not matched to a gene: 2. This CDR3 region has 16 residues.

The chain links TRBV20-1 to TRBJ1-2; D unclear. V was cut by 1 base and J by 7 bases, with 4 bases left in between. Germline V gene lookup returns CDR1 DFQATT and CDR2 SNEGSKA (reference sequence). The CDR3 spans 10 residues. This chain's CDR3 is CSARAVGYTF. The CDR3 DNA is TGCAGTGCTAGAGCGGTTGGCTACACCTTC.

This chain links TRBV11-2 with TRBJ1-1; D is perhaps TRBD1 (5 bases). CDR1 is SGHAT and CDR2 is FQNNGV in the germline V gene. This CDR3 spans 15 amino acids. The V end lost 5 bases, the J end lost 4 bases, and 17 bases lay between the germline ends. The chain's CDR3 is CASSPRLLGGTEAFF. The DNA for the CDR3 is TGTGCCAGCAGCCCCCGCCTCCTCGGGGGCACTGAAGCTTTCTTT.

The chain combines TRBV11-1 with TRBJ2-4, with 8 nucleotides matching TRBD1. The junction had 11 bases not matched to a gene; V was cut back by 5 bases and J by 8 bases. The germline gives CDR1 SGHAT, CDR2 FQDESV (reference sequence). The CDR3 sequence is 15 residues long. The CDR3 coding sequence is TGTGCCAGCAGCCGAGCGACAGGGGACTCGGACATTCAGTACTTC. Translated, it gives CASSRATGDSDIQYF.

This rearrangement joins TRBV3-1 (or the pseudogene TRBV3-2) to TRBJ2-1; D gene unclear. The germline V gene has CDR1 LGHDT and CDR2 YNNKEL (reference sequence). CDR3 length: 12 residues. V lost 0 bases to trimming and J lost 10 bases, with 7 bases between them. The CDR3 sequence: CASSQDTREQFF. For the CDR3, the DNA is TGTGCCAGCAGCCAAGATACGAGGGAGCAGTTCTTC.

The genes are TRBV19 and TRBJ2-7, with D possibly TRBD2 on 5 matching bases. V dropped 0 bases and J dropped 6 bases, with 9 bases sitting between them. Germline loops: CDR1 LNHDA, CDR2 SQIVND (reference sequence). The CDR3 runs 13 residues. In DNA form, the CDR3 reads TGTGCCAGTAGTATAGATCCACGGGGCGAGCAGTACTTC. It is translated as CASSIDPRGEQYF.

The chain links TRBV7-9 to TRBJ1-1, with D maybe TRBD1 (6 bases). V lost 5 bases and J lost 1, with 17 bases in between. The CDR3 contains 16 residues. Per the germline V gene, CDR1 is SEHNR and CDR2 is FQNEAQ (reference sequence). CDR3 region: CASSPLTVGQNTEAFF. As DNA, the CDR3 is TGTGCCAGCAGCCCGCTCACCGTGGGACAGAACACTGAAGCTTTCTTT.

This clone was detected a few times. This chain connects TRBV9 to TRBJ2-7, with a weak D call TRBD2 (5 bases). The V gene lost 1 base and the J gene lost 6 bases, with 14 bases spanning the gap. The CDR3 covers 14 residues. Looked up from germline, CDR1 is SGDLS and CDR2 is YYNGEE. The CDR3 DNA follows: TGTGCCAGCAGCGTACGAGAGGGATCAGGCGAGCAGTACTTC. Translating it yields CASSVREGSGEQYF.

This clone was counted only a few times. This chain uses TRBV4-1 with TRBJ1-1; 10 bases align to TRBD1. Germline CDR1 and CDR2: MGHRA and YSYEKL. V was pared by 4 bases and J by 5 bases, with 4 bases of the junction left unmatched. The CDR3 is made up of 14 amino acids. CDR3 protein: CASSRDRGGTEAFF. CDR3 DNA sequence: TGCGCCAGCAGCCGGGACAGGGGTGGAACTGAAGCTTTCTTT.

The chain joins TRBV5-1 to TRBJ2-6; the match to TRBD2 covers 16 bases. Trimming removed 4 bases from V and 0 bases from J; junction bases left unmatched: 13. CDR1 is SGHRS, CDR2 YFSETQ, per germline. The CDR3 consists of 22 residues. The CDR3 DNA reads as TGCGCCAGCAGCATACCCCCGGGACTAGCGGGAGGGACCTACTCTGGGGCCAACGTCCTGACTTTC. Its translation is CASSIPPGLAGGTYSGANVLTF. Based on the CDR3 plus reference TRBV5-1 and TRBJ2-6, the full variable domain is KAGVTQTPRYLIKTRGQQVTLSCSPISGHRSVSWYQQTPGQGLQFLFEYFSETQRNKGNFPGRFSGRQFSNSRSEMNVSTLELGDSALYLCASSIPPGLAGGTYSGANVLTFGAGSRLTVL.

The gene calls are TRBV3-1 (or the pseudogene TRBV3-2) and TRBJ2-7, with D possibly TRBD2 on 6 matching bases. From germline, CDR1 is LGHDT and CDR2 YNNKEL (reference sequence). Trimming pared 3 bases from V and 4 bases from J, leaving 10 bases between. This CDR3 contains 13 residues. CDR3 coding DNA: TGTGCCAGCAGCCAGGGCAGCGGGTACGAGCAGTACTTC. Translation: CASSQGSGYEQYF.

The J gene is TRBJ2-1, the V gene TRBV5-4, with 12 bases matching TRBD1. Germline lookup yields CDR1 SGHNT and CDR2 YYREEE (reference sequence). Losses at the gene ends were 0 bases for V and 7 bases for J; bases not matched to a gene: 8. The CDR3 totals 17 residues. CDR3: CASSLGPGQGASNEQFF. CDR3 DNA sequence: TGTGCCAGCAGCTTGGGGCCGGGACAGGGGGCCTCGAATGAGCAGTTCTTC.

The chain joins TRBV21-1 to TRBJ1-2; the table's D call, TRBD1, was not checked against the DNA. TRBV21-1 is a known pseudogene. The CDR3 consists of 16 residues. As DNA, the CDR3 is TGTGCCAGCAGCAAAGCACGGGACAGGGGGGTTTATGGCTACACCTTC. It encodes CASSKARDRGVYGYTF.